This record looks at one T cell receptor (beta chain) sequence and its context. Survey-level immunoSEQ sequencing profiled the TCR beta repertoire. This table comes from immunoSEQ multiplex PCR, and its TCRdb copy is limited to in-frame clones, with some not included. The profile shows roughly 68,000 clones, 85% to 95% of them singletons. The ends lost 4 bases at V and 12 bases at J; junction bases unmatched: 12. In germline, CDR1 is SGHTA, CDR2 FQGNSA. CDR3 length equals 15 residues. The chain employs TRBV7-2 and TRBJ2-1; 10 bases agree with TRBD2. The receptor was derived from a middle-aged man with rheumatoid arthritis. Sequenced: PBMCs. DNA of the CDR3: TGTGCCAGCAGCTCATCCGGGACTAGCGCTTGGTTGCAGTTCTTC. Its translation: CASSSSGTSAWLQFF.